This entry lists 21 T cell receptor beta chains sequenced from one sample in a study of cytomegalovirus exposure and HLA in healthy donors. PCR primers comprised 60 Vbeta and 13 Jbeta primers. Data came from immunoSEQ multiplex PCR; TCRdb stores just in-frame clones and leaves some out. The data show under 150,000 clones, with 79% seen just once and roughly 1% held by the top ten. The sequenced material came from PBMCs. Receptor source: a man aged 18 to 35 in good health and CMV-seronegative.

The gene calls are TRBV6-5 and TRBJ1-3; TRBD1 matches at 8 bases. Germline V gene lookup returns CDR1 MNHEY and CDR2 SVGAGI. V gave up 8 bases and J gave up 0 bases; unmatched junction bases: 3. This CDR3 region has 14 residues. The CDR3 here is CASGTGLSGNTIYF. CDR3 in DNA: TGTGCCAGCGGGACAGGTCTCTCTGGAAACACCATATATTTT.

The chain couples TRBV7-9 to TRBJ2-1, with D possibly TRBD1 on 6 matching bases. In germline, CDR1 is SEHNR, CDR2 FQNEAQ (reference sequence). Trimming took 5 bases from V and 7 from J, leaving 9 bases between them. This CDR3 is built from 12 residues. The CDR3 is CASSQQGNEQFF. CDR3 nucleotides: TGTGCCAGCAGCCAACAGGGTAATGAGCAGTTCTTC.

V and J are TRBV6-4 and TRBJ1-1; D is ambiguous. Looked up from germline, CDR1 is MRHNA and CDR2 is SNTAGT. This CDR3 spans 13 amino acids. V lost 5 bases and J 5 bases, leaving 12 bases between the germline ends. The CDR3 loop reads CASSPETGTEAFF. The CDR3 coding sequence is TGTGCCAGCAGTCCTGAAACCGGGACTGAAGCTTTCTTT.

The V and J genes are TRBV27 and TRBJ1-6; a weak D match, TRBD1 (5 bases). This CDR3 region has 16 residues. CDR1 and CDR2 (germline): MNHEY, SMNVEV (reference sequence). V lost 5 bases and J lost 8, with 19 bases in between. The CDR3: CASSRRDRWGDSPLHF. CDR3 DNA sequence: TGTGCCAGCAGTCGGCGGGACCGCTGGGGGGATTCACCCCTCCACTTT.

This clone was detected once. This sequence joins TRBV7-9 and TRBJ2-3; 7 nucleotides agree with TRBD1. The ends lost 7 bases at V and 6 bases at J; junction bases unmatched: 13. The CDR3 has 15 residues. CDR1 is SEHNR and CDR2 is FQNEAQ in the germline V gene (reference sequence). The CDR3 reads CASTPGQDFWDTQYF. CDR3 DNA: TGTGCCAGCACCCCCGGACAGGATTTTTGGGATACGCAGTATTTT. The variable domain in full, with the rest retrieved from reference TRBV7-9 and TRBJ2-3, is DTGVSQNPRHKITKRGQNVTFRCDPISEHNRLYWYRQTLGQGPEFLTYFQNEAQLEKSRLLSDRFSAERPKGSFSTLEIQRTEQGDSAMYLCASTPGQDFWDTQYFGPGTRLTVL.

The J gene is TRBJ1-3, the V gene TRBV11-2; maybe TRBD1 (6 bases). This CDR3 comprises 15 residues. Trimming shortened V by 3 bases and J by 0 bases, and 9 bases separated the two germline ends. The germline V gene has CDR1 SGHAT and CDR2 FQNNGV. CDR3 residues: CASSLGAFSGNTIYF. The CDR3 DNA reads as TGTGCCAGCAGCTTGGGGGCATTCTCTGGAAACACCATATATTTT.

This chain joins TRBV7-2 and TRBJ2-3, with a weak D call TRBD1 (6 bases). Trimming stripped 1 base from V and 5 bases from J, with 16 bases between. This CDR3 spans 16 amino acids. Germline assignment: CDR1 SGHTA and CDR2 FQGNSA. The CDR3 reads CASSLGALLRGDTQYF. The CDR3 DNA sequence: TGTGCCAGCAGCTTAGGGGCACTCCTCAGGGGAGATACGCAGTATTTT.

The V gene is TRBV30, the J gene TRBJ1-2; D is ambiguous. The germline gives CDR1 GTSNPN, CDR2 SVGIG (reference sequence). The length of the CDR3 is 13 residues. Trimming shortened V by 0 bases and J by 4 bases, and 9 bases separated the two germline ends. The CDR3 here is CAWSVGGVYGYTF. The CDR3, as DNA: TGTGCCTGGAGTGTGGGAGGCGTCTATGGCTACACCTTC.

Worth noting for this clone: One junction end does not reproduce the germline sequence, and a read error may be involved. The chain joins TRBV7-9 to TRBJ1-3; D gene unclear. The CDR3 spans 16 residues. Germline CDR1 SEHNR, CDR2 FQNEAQ (reference sequence). The CDR3: CSSTIPGSKEGNTIYF. The CDR3 DNA reads TGTTCCAGCACCATCCCCGGGAGCAAGGAAGGAAACACCATATATTTT.

This clone was counted many times. This rearrangement joins TRBV6-6 to TRBJ1-1; D ambiguous. From germline, CDR1 is MNHNY and CDR2 SVGAGI (reference sequence). CDR3 length equals 16 residues. V was clipped by 0 bases and J by 4 bases, with 15 bases between them. CDR3 bases: TGTGCCAGCAGTTACTCGGAACAGACGTTCGGCACTGAAGCTTTCTTT. Encoded protein: CASSYSEQTFGTEAFF.

The rearrangement uses TRBV6-5 and TRBJ1-1; no clear D. The CDR3 has 13 amino acids. CDR1 is MNHEY and CDR2 is SVGAGI in the germline V gene. V lost 4 bases to trimming and J lost 5 bases, with 11 bases between them. The CDR3 sequence: CASSWSGITEAFF. Written as DNA, the CDR3 is TGTGCCAGCAGTTGGTCGGGGATAACTGAAGCTTTCTTT.

The gene calls are TRBV7-2 and TRBJ1-5, with 7 bases lining up with TRBD1. From germline, CDR1 is SGHTA and CDR2 FQGNSA. The V segment lost 5 bases and the J segment 6 bases; nucleotides outside the gene matches: 10. This CDR3 has 15 residues. The CDR3 DNA follows: TGTGCCAGCAGCACAGGGGCAGGCCGGTTTCAGCCCCAGCATTTT. Encoded protein: CASSTGAGRFQPQHF.

V is TRBV5-1 and J is TRBJ2-7; D might be TRBD1 (5 bases). This CDR3 contains 13 residues. The V gene lost 4 bases and the J gene lost 4 bases, with 12 bases spanning the gap. From germline, CDR1 is SGHRS and CDR2 YFSETQ. CDR3 DNA: TGCGCCAGCAGCCTGACAGATTCATACGAGCAGTACTTC. Amino acids: CASSLTDSYEQYF.

The V and J genes are TRBV2 and TRBJ2-2; 8 bases match TRBD1. Unmatched junction bases numbered 4, after V lost 6 bases and J lost 4 bases. Germline values: CDR1 SNHLY, CDR2 FYNNEI. The CDR3 is 14 residues long. This CDR3 is CASRAGGITGELFF. DNA of the CDR3: TGTGCCAGCAGGGCAGGGGGCATCACCGGGGAGCTGTTTTTT.

J is TRBJ2-1 and V is TRBV19; weak D call: TRBD1 (6 bases). V lost 6 bases and J 1 base, leaving 13 bases between the germline ends. The CDR3 totals 15 residues. Germline CDR1 LNHDA, CDR2 SQIVND (reference sequence). In nucleotides, the CDR3 is TGTGCCAGTAGAGGTAATGACAGGTCCTACAATGAGCAGTTCTTC. This sequence encodes CASRGNDRSYNEQFF.

The rearrangement uses TRBV10-3 and TRBJ2-6; a possible D gene is TRBD2 (5 bases). This CDR3 contains 16 residues. Germline CDR1 ENHRY, CDR2 SYGVKD. V lost 5 bases and J lost 0, with 11 bases in between. CDR3 residues: CAISRPRGSGANVLTF. The DNA for the CDR3 is TGTGCCATCAGTAGACCACGGGGCTCTGGGGCCAACGTCCTGACTTTC.

This chain connects TRBV5-1 to TRBJ1-5; maybe TRBD1 (5 bases). The CDR3 spans 13 residues. Germline V CDR1 and CDR2: SGHRS, YFSETQ. V was cut by 2 bases and J by 6 bases, with 9 bases left in between. CDR3 loop: CASSFQGSQPQHF. The CDR3 DNA sequence: TGCGCCAGCAGCTTCCAGGGAAGTCAGCCCCAGCATTTT.

This clone was detected only a few times. Germline and junction disagree at one end, which may indicate a read error. The chain carries TRBV7-9 and TRBJ2-7, with D possibly matching TRBD2 (6 bases). Germline V CDR1 and CDR2: SEHNR, FQNEAQ (reference sequence). The length of the CDR3 is 12 residues. CDR3 in amino acids: CSSSLADNEQYF. CDR3 bases: TGTTCCAGCAGCTTAGCGGACAACGAGCAGTACTTC. Based on the CDR3 plus reference TRBV7-9 and TRBJ2-7, the full variable domain is DTGVSQNPRHKITKRGQNVTFRCDPISEHNRLYWYRQTLGQGPEFLTYFQNEAQLEKSRLLSDRFSAERPKGSFSTLEIQRTEQGDSAMYLCSSSLADNEQYFGPGTRLTVT.

The genes are TRBV11-2 and TRBJ2-6, with D maybe TRBD1 (6 bases). Germline V gives CDR1 SGHAT, CDR2 FQNNGV. The ends were cut back, 2 bases at V and 1 base at J, with 12 bases in the middle. This CDR3 region has 17 residues. The CDR3: CASSLIQGLSGANVLTF. The CDR3 DNA reads as TGTGCCAGCAGCTTAATACAGGGTCTATCTGGGGCCAACGTCCTGACTTTC. The whole variable domain, remainder taken from reference TRBV11-2 and TRBJ2-6, is EAGVAQSPRYKIIEKRQSVAFWCNPISGHATLYWYQQILGQGPKLLIQFQNNGVVDDSQLPKDRFSAERLKGVDSTLKIQPAKLEDSAVYLCASSLIQGLSGANVLTFGAGSRLTVL.

The chain employs TRBV30 and TRBJ1-6, with TRBD1 matching 8 bases. CDR3 length: 17 residues. CDR1 is GTSNPN and CDR2 is SVGIG in the germline V gene (reference sequence). Trimming removed 0 bases from V and 9 bases from J; junction bases left unmatched: 13. This chain's CDR3 is CAWSVDRVKTVPSPLHF. The CDR3 DNA reads as TGTGCCTGGAGTGTGGACAGGGTTAAAACGGTCCCTTCACCCCTCCACTTT.

The rearrangement uses TRBV6-1 and TRBJ1-1; 9 bases are shared with TRBD1. The germline gives CDR1 MNHNS, CDR2 SASEGT. The ends lost 8 bases at V and 6 bases at J; junction bases unmatched: 7. The CDR3 consists of 13 residues. The CDR3 nucleotides read TGTGCCAGCCCGGGACAGGGTGGTCCTGAAGCTTTCTTT. Translation: CASPGQGGPEAFF.